These 12 T cell receptor beta chains share one sample of origin, sequenced in a study of T cells in Graves' hyperthyroidism and ophthalmopathy. The source material, RNA transcripts, was used to amplify TCR beta CDR3 regions. HTBI primers were the set used in a first-round RT-PCR of the TCR CDR3. TCRdb processed the multiplex PCR reads anew with MiXCR; each CDR3 protein has one entry. Of 560,000 or so distinct CDR3 sequences in the sample, about 43% are singletons; the top ten hold about 7.9%. Sequenced: peripheral blood or thyroid tissue (not recorded which). All receptors come from a woman aged 18-29 years with Graves' hyperthyroidism.

This chain uses TRBV5-1 with TRBJ2-5; D tentatively reads TRBD1 or TRBD2 (5 bases each). The CDR3 loop spans 14 amino acids. V was clipped by 6 bases and J by 2 bases, with 14 bases between them. From germline, CDR1 is SGHRS and CDR2 YFSETQ. The CDR3 DNA sequence: TGCGCCAGCACCCGGCTTGGGGGTCAAGAGACCCAGTACTTC. It specifies CASTRLGGQETQYF.

The V gene is TRBV2, the J gene TRBJ2-5; 12 bases match TRBD2. Germline V gene data show CDR1 as SNHLY and CDR2 as FYNNEI. J was trimmed by 5 bases and V by 7 bases; bases with no gene match: 2. This CDR3 has 13 amino acids. CDR3 sequence: CASKGTSGETQYF. CDR3 sequence (DNA): TGTGCCAGCAAGGGGACTAGCGGGGAGACCCAGTACTTC.

Concerning this clonotype itself: One junction end disagrees with the germline gene, perhaps due to a read error. The chain joins TRBV7-8 to TRBJ2-7; D may be TRBD1 or TRBD2 (5 bases each). Germline V gene sequence: CDR1 SGHVS, CDR2 FQNEAQ. This CDR3 has 14 residues. CDR3 bases: TGCGCCAGCAGCCAAGGTCGGGGCTACTACGAGCAGTACTTC. This translates into CASSQGRGYYEQYF.

The rearrangement joins TRBV29-1 to TRBJ1-1; TRBD1 agrees at 10 bases. J lost 0 bases, V lost 5 bases, and 9 bases had no gene match. Germline V CDR1 and CDR2: SQVTM, ANQGSEA. The CDR3 totals 16 residues. The CDR3 bases are TGCAGCGTTAGAAGACAGGGGGCATCGTTGAACACTGAAGCTTTCTTT. Translated, it gives CSVRRQGASLNTEAFF.

This clonotype was seen ten or more times. V gene TRBV2 combines with J gene TRBJ1-1; 7 bases agree with TRBD1. Germline V gives CDR1 SNHLY, CDR2 FYNNEI. V dropped 7 bases and J dropped 3; count of bases not matched to a gene: 8. There are 14 residues in the CDR3. For the CDR3, the DNA is TGTGCCAGCACGAACAGGGGTGGCGACACTGAAGCTTTCTTT. This encodes CASTNRGGDTEAFF.

CDR3 DNA: TGCAGTGCTCCTAAGCTTGACACGCAGTATTTT. Encoded protein: CSAPKLDTQYF. The rearrangement joins TRBV20-1 to TRBJ2-3; D unresolved. Germline V gene lookup returns CDR1 DFQATT and CDR2 SNEGSKA (reference sequence). With 5 bases removed from V and 9 bases from J, the gap between germline ends came to 12 bases. There are 11 residues in the CDR3.

The V call is TRBV6-1, the J call TRBJ1-4; possibly TRBD1 for D (5 bases). With 6 bases removed from V and 6 bases from J, the gap between germline ends came to 17 bases. Germline CDR1 MNHNS, CDR2 SASEGT. The CDR3 has 15 residues. CDR3 DNA: TGTGCCAGCAGGGGGGAAGGGAGTCGGGATGAAAAACTGTTTTTT. It specifies CASRGEGSRDEKLFF.

This clonotype was counted a few times. The chain recombines TRBV7-9 with TRBJ1-1; D unclear. Trimming shortened V by 3 bases and J by 5 bases, and 13 bases separated the two germline ends. Germline loops: CDR1 SEHNR, CDR2 FQNEAQ (reference sequence). The CDR3 extends over 14 amino acids. The CDR3: CASSLESGWTEAFF. The CDR3 DNA follows: TGTGCCAGCAGCTTGGAGTCGGGGTGGACTGAAGCTTTCTTT.

The V call is TRBV9, the J call TRBJ1-1; TRBD1 matches at 7 bases. J lost 8 bases, V lost 3 bases, and 7 bases had no gene match. The CDR3 contains 13 residues. Germline-derived CDR1 and CDR2 are SGDLS and YYNGEE. The CDR3 sequence: CASSATGEVEAFF. DNA of the CDR3: TGTGCCAGCAGCGCCACAGGGGAGGTAGAAGCTTTCTTT.

V gene TRBV24-1 combines with J gene TRBJ2-7, with unresolved D. The germline gives CDR1 KGHDR, CDR2 SFDVKD. This CDR3 has 10 amino acids. V gave up 5 bases and J gave up 5 bases, with 3 bases separating them. CDR3 in amino acids: CATSGDEQYF. The CDR3, as DNA: TGTGCCACCAGTGGGGACGAGCAGTACTTC.

The chain uses TRBV5-2 and TRBJ2-5; the table's D call, TRBD1, was not checked against the DNA. TRBV5-2 is a recognized pseudogene. This CDR3 contains 14 residues. CDR3 region: CASRLIQGGETQYF. CDR3 DNA: TGTGCCAGCAGGTTGATACAGGGGGGAGAGACCCAGTACTTC.

The V and J genes are TRBV2 and TRBJ1-1, with 11 positions matching TRBD1. This CDR3 has 14 amino acids. V lost 6 bases, J lost 5 bases, and 5 bases stayed unmatched. Germline values: CDR1 SNHLY, CDR2 FYNNEI. The CDR3 reads CASRSGQGDTEAFF. Here the CDR3 DNA reads TGTGCCAGCAGATCGGGACAGGGGGATACTGAAGCTTTCTTT.